A single sample gave rise to the 32 T cell receptor beta chains below, sequenced in a study of T-cell memory formation after mild COVID-19. TCRdb itself ran the 5' RACE reads through MiXCR, one entry per CDR3 protein. The sample yields under 250,000 distinct CDR3 sequences, roughly 10% seen once. The sample comprised PBMCs or a T cell subset sorted from them (not recorded which). The receptors stem from a man younger than 30 who had mild COVID-19 (a few samples of this study predate the infection). Cell type and time point are not known.

This clonotype was recorded many times. The rearrangement uses TRBV12-3 or TRBV12-4 and TRBJ1-1; perhaps TRBD1 as D (5 bases). This CDR3 contains 14 residues. Between the trimmed V and J ends, which lost 6 bases and 3 bases, there was a span of 14 bases. In nucleotides, the CDR3 is TGTGCCAGCAGCCCTGGGGGGGACTACACTGAAGCTTTCTTT. Translating gives CASSPGGDYTEAFF.

The chain carries TRBV5-1 and TRBJ2-2, with TRBD1 matching over 7 bases. The V gene's germline CDR1 is SGHRS and CDR2 YFSETQ. This CDR3 has 16 residues. J lost 0 bases, V lost 5 bases, and 7 bases had no gene match. Here the CDR3 reads CASRPTGVSNTGELFF. As DNA, the CDR3 is TGCGCCAGCAGGCCAACAGGGGTATCGAACACCGGGGAGCTGTTTTTT.

This clonotype was counted a few times. The J gene is TRBJ1-5, the V gene TRBV10-3; TRBD1 is a possible D gene (5 bases). CDR1 is ENHRY and CDR2 is SYGVKD in the germline V gene. The V gene lost 6 bases and the J gene lost 2 bases, with 14 bases spanning the gap. This CDR3 is 15 amino acids long. CDR3 region: CAISPTGIGNQPQHF. CDR3 DNA: TGTGCCATCAGCCCTACAGGAATTGGCAATCAGCCCCAGCATTTT.

This clonotype was seen more than once but under ten times. This rearrangement joins TRBV6-5 to TRBJ1-5, with D maybe TRBD1 (5 bases). This CDR3 has 15 amino acids. V lost 5 bases to trimming and J lost 1 base, with 12 bases between them. Germline assignment: CDR1 MNHEY and CDR2 SVGAGI. CDR3 protein: CASSPQGGSNQPQHF. The CDR3 nucleotides are TGTGCCAGCAGTCCCCAGGGTGGGAGCAATCAGCCCCAGCATTTT.

This clonotype was observed many times. This sequence joins TRBV7-9 and TRBJ2-3, with a tentative D call TRBD1 (6 bases). The CDR3 spans 14 residues. With 3 bases removed from V and 1 base from J, the gap between germline ends came to 8 bases. CDR1 is SEHNR and CDR2 is FQNEAQ in the germline V gene (reference sequence). The chain's CDR3 is CASSFWTGTDTQYF. In DNA, the CDR3 is TGTGCCAGCAGCTTTTGGACAGGCACAGATACGCAGTATTTT. Filled out from reference TRBV7-9 and TRBJ2-3, the complete variable domain reads DTGVSQNPRHKITKRGQNVTFRCDPISEHNRLYWYRQTLGQGPEFLTYFQNEAQLEKSRLLSDRFSAERPKGSFSTLEIQRTEQGDSAMYLCASSFWTGTDTQYFGPGTRLTVL.

The rearrangement links TRBV6-2 or TRBV6-3 to TRBJ2-7, with D tentatively TRBD2 (6 bases). Per the germline V gene, CDR1 is MNHEY and CDR2 is SVGEGT. The V end was cut by 6 bases, the J end by 5 bases, with 20 bases between. CDR3 size: 15 residues. CDR3 sequence reads: CASSPGYAGRHEQYF. The CDR3 DNA reads TGTGCCAGCAGCCCAGGGTACGCGGGGAGGCACGAGCAGTACTTC.

The gene calls are TRBV2 and TRBJ2-3; D remains ambiguous. The CDR3 length is 15 residues. Germline V gives CDR1 SNHLY, CDR2 FYNNEI. Trimming took 3 bases from V and 1 from J, leaving 11 bases between them. CDR3 nucleotide sequence: TGTGCCAGCAGTGATAGGGTCCAGGGCACAGATACGCAGTATTTT. Translation: CASSDRVQGTDTQYF.

There are a few counts of this clonotype. J is TRBJ2-7 and V is TRBV6-2 or TRBV6-3; perhaps TRBD2 as D (6 bases). V lost 8 bases to trimming and J lost 2 bases, with 19 bases between them. Germline values: CDR1 MNHEY, CDR2 SVGEGT. The CDR3 sequence is 15 residues long. The CDR3 DNA sequence: TGTGCCAGCTACCCCGGGGGTCAGGTCACCTACGAGCAGTACTTC. It translates to CASYPGGQVTYEQYF.

The J gene is TRBJ2-1, the V gene TRBV7-3, with D perhaps matching TRBD1 (5 bases). The CDR3 loop spans 15 amino acids. Trimming pared 2 bases from V and 1 base from J, leaving 9 bases between. CDR1 SGHTA and CDR2 FQGTGA come from the germline V gene. The CDR3 spells CASSLSRQSYNEQFF. The CDR3, as DNA: TGTGCCAGCAGCTTATCCAGACAGTCCTACAATGAGCAGTTCTTC. Using reference TRBV7-3 and TRBJ2-1 for the parts outside the CDR3, the full variable domain is GAGVSQTPSNKVTEKGKYVELRCDPISGHTALYWYRQSLGQGPEFLIYFQGTGAADDSGLPNDRFFAVRPEGSVSTLKIQRTERGDSAVYLCASSLSRQSYNEQFFGPGTRLTVL.

This chain links TRBV5-1 with TRBJ2-7; D unresolved. The V and J ends lost 1 base and 4 bases respectively, with 12 bases between them. Germline V gene lookup returns CDR1 SGHRS and CDR2 YFSETQ. This CDR3 has 14 residues. The CDR3 is CASSLPRDPYEQYF. The CDR3 DNA reads as TGCGCCAGCAGCTTGCCCCGAGATCCTTACGAGCAGTACTTC.

This clonotype was observed at least ten times. V usage is TRBV23-1 and J usage is TRBJ2-6; no reliable D call. TRBV23-1 is an ORF, and what it does is uncertain. There are 18 residues in the CDR3. V was shortened by 5 bases and J by 4 bases, with 21 bases between the two germline ends. In DNA form, the CDR3 reads TGCGCCAGCAGTGAGTGCGACGGCTCGATCCCGGGGGCCAACGTCCTGACTTTC. The encoded protein is CASSECDGSIPGANVLTF.

This clonotype showed up just a few times. The rearrangement joins TRBV9 to TRBJ1-1; D is unresolved. V lost 0 bases and J 1 base, leaving 7 bases between the germline ends. The CDR3 covers 14 residues. Germline CDR1 and CDR2: SGDLS and YYNGEE. CDR3 sequence: CASSVDGKNTEAFF. The CDR3 bases are TGTGCCAGCAGCGTAGATGGAAAGAACACTGAAGCTTTCTTT.

The rearrangement joins TRBV4-2 to TRBJ1-4; 7 bases are a match to TRBD1. CDR1 is LGHNA, CDR2 YNFKEQ, per germline. Trimming took 0 bases from V and 7 from J; bases not matched to a gene: 8. The CDR3 has 16 residues. CDR3 DNA sequence: TGTGCCAGCAGCCAAGAGGCCCAGGGGGTTGGTGAAAAACTGTTTTTT. It is translated as CASSQEAQGVGEKLFF.

This chain connects TRBV15 to TRBJ2-5; the match to TRBD2 covers 8 bases. Looked up from germline, CDR1 is LNHNV and CDR2 is YYDKDF (reference sequence). The CDR3 loop spans 15 amino acids. V lost 3 bases and J lost 2; bases outside the gene matches: 5. The CDR3 region has the DNA TGTGCCACCAGCAGGTCCGGGGGGGCTCAAGAGACCCAGTACTTC. Protein product: CATSRSGGAQETQYF.

This clonotype was found many times. V usage is TRBV5-1 and J usage is TRBJ2-3; a weak D match, TRBD2 (5 bases). V lost 6 bases, J lost 1 base, and 18 bases lay in between. The CDR3 consists of 16 residues. CDR1 SGHRS and CDR2 YFSETQ come from the germline V gene. The CDR3 loop reads CASTSSNGKRTDTQYF. CDR3 bases: TGCGCCAGCACTAGCTCAAACGGAAAACGCACAGATACGCAGTATTTT.

This clonotype was counted a few times. The chain has TRBV7-8 and TRBJ2-7; D is possibly TRBD2 (5 bases). V shed 5 bases and J shed 3 bases, with 20 bases lying between them. The CDR3 consists of 16 residues. Germline lookup yields CDR1 SGHVS and CDR2 FQNEAQ. CDR3: CASSTSAAGGVYEQYF. As DNA, the CDR3 is TGTGCCAGCAGCACTAGTGCGGCAGGAGGAGTCTACGAGCAGTACTTC.

This clonotype has a count of ten or more. The chain is built from TRBV28 and TRBJ2-5; no clear D. CDR3 length: 12 residues. Looked up from germline, CDR1 is MDHEN and CDR2 is SYDVKM. V lost 5 bases and J 6 bases, leaving 10 bases between the germline ends. The CDR3 loop reads CASSLLKKTQYF. Here the CDR3 DNA reads TGTGCCAGCAGTCTCCTAAAGAAGACCCAGTACTTC.

The chain carries TRBV7-3 and TRBJ1-1; TRBD1 is a possible D gene (6 bases). Trimming took 8 bases from V and 1 from J, leaving 14 bases between them. The CDR3 has 14 residues. Germline CDR1 SGHTA, CDR2 FQGTGA. The CDR3, as DNA: TGTGCCAGCTCCCCCGGGGGCAGGAACACTGAAGCTTTCTTT. This translates into CASSPGGRNTEAFF.

This sequence joins TRBV7-9 and TRBJ2-3; 10 nucleotides line up with TRBD2. The CDR3 contains 15 residues. CDR1 and CDR2 from the germline V gene are SEHNR and FQNEAQ (reference sequence). The trim removed 5 bases at V and 7 bases at J, leaving 9 bases unmatched. The CDR3 DNA reads as TGTGCCAGCAGCCCCCTAGCGGGGGCTTCCAATACGCAGTATTTT. Translated: CASSPLAGASNTQYF. The whole variable domain, filled in from reference TRBV7-9 and TRBJ2-3, reads DTGVSQNPRHKITKRGQNVTFRCDPISEHNRLYWYRQTLGQGPEFLTYFQNEAQLEKSRLLSDRFSAERPKGSFSTLEIQRTEQGDSAMYLCASSPLAGASNTQYFGPGTRLTVL.

V gene TRBV5-1 combines with J gene TRBJ1-5; 10 bases match TRBD1. V trimming: 0 bases; J trimming: 6 bases; junction bases outside the gene matches: 3. This CDR3 spans 15 amino acids. Looked up from germline, CDR1 is SGHRS and CDR2 is YFSETQ. CDR3 sequence: CASSLAGTGVQPQHF. CDR3 coding DNA: TGCGCCAGCAGCTTGGCAGGGACAGGGGTTCAGCCCCAGCATTTT. Using reference TRBV5-1 and TRBJ1-5 for the parts outside the CDR3, the full variable domain is KAGVTQTPRYLIKTRGQQVTLSCSPISGHRSVSWYQQTPGQGLQFLFEYFSETQRNKGNFPGRFSGRQFSNSRSEMNVSTLELGDSALYLCASSLAGTGVQPQHFGDGTRLSIL.

This clonotype was observed a handful of times. With a much larger clone just one base away, this may be a read error. The genes are TRBV5-1 and TRBJ1-1; D is undetermined. V lost 0 bases and J 1 base, leaving 4 bases between the germline ends. In germline, CDR1 is SGHRS, CDR2 YFSETQ. This CDR3 has 13 residues. CDR3 nucleotides: TGCGCCAGCAGCTTGGACTGGAACACTGAAGCTTTCTTT. It translates to CASSLDWNTEAFF.

This chain links TRBV10-3 with TRBJ1-1; D is possibly TRBD1 (6 bases). Trimming took off 3 bases at V and 4 bases at J, with 15 bases between the two ends. Germline assignment: CDR1 ENHRY and CDR2 SYGVKD. The CDR3 is made up of 15 amino acids. The CDR3 sequence: CAISDYGGQGTEAFF. The DNA for the CDR3 is TGTGCCATCAGTGACTACGGGGGCCAGGGCACTGAAGCTTTCTTT.

The chain is built from TRBV6-6 and TRBJ2-1; 9 positions agree with TRBD1. V shed 2 bases and J 8 bases; nucleotides not matched to a gene: 7. Germline CDR1 MNHNY, CDR2 SVGAGI (reference sequence). The CDR3 loop spans 15 amino acids. In DNA, the CDR3 is TGTGCCAGCAGTTACAAAACAGGGGGCCCCCATGAGCAGTTCTTC. Protein sequence: CASSYKTGGPHEQFF.

The J gene is TRBJ1-5, the V gene TRBV6-2 or TRBV6-3; possibly TRBD1 for D (6 bases). CDR3 length: 14 residues. Germline V gene lookup returns CDR1 MNHEY and CDR2 SVGEGT. Trimming left V 5 bases short and J 5 bases short, with 13 bases between. The DNA for the CDR3 is TGTGCCAGCAGTCCAACAGGGCGCTATCAGCCCCAGCATTTT. Protein sequence: CASSPTGRYQPQHF.

The chain combines TRBV20-1 with TRBJ2-7; 9 bases agree with TRBD1. The CDR3 runs 13 residues. The ends lost 5 bases at V and 0 bases at J; junction bases unmatched: 2. CDR1 is DFQATT and CDR2 is SNEGSKA in the germline V gene (reference sequence). The CDR3 region is CSARDRASYEQYV. CDR3 in DNA: TGCAGTGCTCGGGACAGGGCCTCCTACGAGCAGTACGTC.

This clonotype has ten or more counts. The chain couples TRBV6-5 to TRBJ2-7; 9 nucleotides align to TRBD1. Trimming at V came to 10 bases and at J to 2 bases, leaving 6 bases not matched to a gene. Germline V CDR1 and CDR2: MNHEY, SVGAGI. This CDR3 contains 13 residues. CDR3 loop: CATRDRVTYEQYV. CDR3 coding DNA: TGTGCCACCCGGGACAGGGTCACCTACGAGCAGTACGTC.

This chain uses TRBV7-7 with TRBJ2-5; 8 bases align to TRBD2. V lost 5 bases to trimming and J lost 6 bases; unmatched junction nucleotides: 8. Germline-derived CDR1 and CDR2 are SSHAT and FNYEAQ (reference sequence). The CDR3 extends over 14 amino acids. CDR3 coding DNA: TGTGCCAGCAGCCTCTCGGGGGGGCGGCAGACCCAGTACTTC. Translated: CASSLSGGRQTQYF.

This chain connects TRBV6-5 to TRBJ2-5, with D hard to call. The germline gives CDR1 MNHEY, CDR2 SVGAGI. This CDR3 spans 14 amino acids. V lost 6 bases to trimming and J lost 7 bases, with 18 bases between them. The CDR3 bases are TGTGCCAGCAGCACGCGCACCCCGCCCGGGACCCAGTACTTC. This gives the protein CASSTRTPPGTQYF.

The chain carries TRBV11-2 and TRBJ2-1; 7 positions match TRBD2. CDR3 length: 15 residues. V shed 0 bases and J 2 bases; nucleotides not matched to a gene: 1. Germline-derived CDR1 and CDR2 are SGHAT and FQNNGV. CDR3 coding DNA: TGTGCCAGCAGCTTAGACCGGGGGGCCTACAATGAGCAGTTCTTC. Translated, it gives CASSLDRGAYNEQFF.

At least ten counts were recorded for this clonotype. CDR3 sequence (DNA): TGCGCCAGCAGCCTCGACTGGGATACGCAGTATTTT. It specifies CASSLDWDTQYF. The genes are TRBV5-1 and TRBJ2-3; D unclear. CDR1 and CDR2 from the germline V gene are SGHRS and YFSETQ. This CDR3 region has 12 residues. V was cut by 4 bases and J by 6 bases, with 9 bases left in between.

This clonotype has just a few counts. The chain carries TRBV19 and TRBJ1-1; unclear D gene. Germline assignment: CDR1 LNHDA and CDR2 SQIVND (reference sequence). V shed 11 bases and J shed 4 bases, with 5 bases lying between them. This CDR3 comprises 9 residues. The CDR3 sequence is CAEGTEAFF. The CDR3 DNA reads as TGTGCCGAGGGCACTGAAGCTTTCTTT.

This chain links TRBV10-3 with TRBJ2-5, with D tentatively TRBD2 (5 bases). The CDR3 has 14 residues. The V gene lost 10 bases and the J gene lost 5 bases, with 20 bases spanning the gap. Germline V lookup: CDR1 ENHRY, CDR2 SYGVKD. CDR3 sequence: CATGERESSETQYF. The DNA of the CDR3 is TGTGCCACCGGAGAAAGGGAGAGCTCTGAGACCCAGTACTTC.